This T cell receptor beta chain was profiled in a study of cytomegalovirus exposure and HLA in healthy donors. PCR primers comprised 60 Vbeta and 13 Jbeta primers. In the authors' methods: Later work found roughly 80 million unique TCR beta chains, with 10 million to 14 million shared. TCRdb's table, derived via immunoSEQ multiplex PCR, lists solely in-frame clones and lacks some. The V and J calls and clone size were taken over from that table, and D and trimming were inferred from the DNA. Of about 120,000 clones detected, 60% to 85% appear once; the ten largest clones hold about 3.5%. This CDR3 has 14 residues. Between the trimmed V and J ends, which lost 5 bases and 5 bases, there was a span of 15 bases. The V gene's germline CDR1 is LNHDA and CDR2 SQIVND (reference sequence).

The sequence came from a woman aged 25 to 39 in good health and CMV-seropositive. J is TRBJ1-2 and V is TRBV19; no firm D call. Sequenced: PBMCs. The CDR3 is CASSRSWPGYGYTF. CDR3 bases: TGTGCCAGTAGTCGCTCGTGGCCGGGGTATGGCTACACCTTC.